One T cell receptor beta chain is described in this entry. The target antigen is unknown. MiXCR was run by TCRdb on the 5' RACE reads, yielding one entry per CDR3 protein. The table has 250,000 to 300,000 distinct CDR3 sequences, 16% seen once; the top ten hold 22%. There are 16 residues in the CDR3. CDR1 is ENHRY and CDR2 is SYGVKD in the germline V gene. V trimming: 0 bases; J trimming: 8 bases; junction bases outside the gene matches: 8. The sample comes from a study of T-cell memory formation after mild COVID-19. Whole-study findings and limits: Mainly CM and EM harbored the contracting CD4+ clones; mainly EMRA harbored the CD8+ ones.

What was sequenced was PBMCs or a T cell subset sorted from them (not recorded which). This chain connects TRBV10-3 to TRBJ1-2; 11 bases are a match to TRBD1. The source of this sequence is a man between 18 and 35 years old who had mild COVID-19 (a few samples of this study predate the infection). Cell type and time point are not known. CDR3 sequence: CAISESVGQGDRGYTF. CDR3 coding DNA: TGTGCCATCAGTGAGTCGGTGGGACAGGGGGATCGGGGCTACACCTTC.